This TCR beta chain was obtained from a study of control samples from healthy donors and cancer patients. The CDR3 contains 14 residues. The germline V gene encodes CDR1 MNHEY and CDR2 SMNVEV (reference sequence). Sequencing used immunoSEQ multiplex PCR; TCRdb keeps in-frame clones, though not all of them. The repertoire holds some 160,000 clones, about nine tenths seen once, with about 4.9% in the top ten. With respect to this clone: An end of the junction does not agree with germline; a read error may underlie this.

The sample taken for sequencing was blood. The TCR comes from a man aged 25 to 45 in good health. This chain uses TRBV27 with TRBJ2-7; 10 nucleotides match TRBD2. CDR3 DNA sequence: TGTGCCAGCAGTTTATCGAAAGCTAGCGGGGGCCTGAACTTC. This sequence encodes CASSLSKASGGLNF.